This T cell receptor beta chain was sequenced for a study of blood T cells in healthy people across ages (dated by TCRdb to the mid-2010s). About the full investigation: Template switching captured roughly one uniquely barcoded TCR beta cDNA molecule per two T cells in model experiments. Using the same blood draw, the study looked at two additional independent replicas of 1 million unique cDNA reads for two donors, one aged 18 to 30 and the other aged 80 or older. Using deep sequencing normalized with unique cDNA molecular identifiers, the study measured how TCR beta repertoire diversity changes with age. Donors of different ages were randomly distributed across sequencing lanes to avoid experimental bias. The donors were divided into four age groups: young (average about 15 years), middle-aged (around 41), aged (roughly 66) and long-lived (82).

Systemically healthy Caucasian individuals from Russia, over 30 in total and aged about 6 to 100 years, were included as donors. About 9.1 milliliters of peripheral blood were collected from each donor into EDTA-treated Vacutainer tubes. PBMCs were isolated by Ficoll-Paque density-gradient centrifugation, with at least 6.5 million obtained per sample. Trizol reagent was used to extract total RNA from the PBMCs, yielding at least 5.5 micrograms per sample. Naive CD45RAhigh/CD27high T cell percentages were measured by flow cytometry on a PBMC aliquot from every donor. Libraries were constructed by 5' RACE. Data came from an Illumina HiSeq 2500. A second PCR of about 6 to 11 cycles was performed with a sample-barcoded 5' primer and a J-beta primer mix. Each TCR beta cDNA molecule received a unique molecular identifier from a template-switch 5' adaptor carrying 12 random nucleotides. Each sample yielded at least 2.5 million CDR3-containing paired-end reads. First-strand cDNA synthesis was performed from all RNA using the Mint cDNA synthesis kit, with priming by a TRBC-specific oligonucleotide. Following uracil-DNA glycosylase treatment, a first 18-cycle PCR with universal primers M1SS and BC2_uni_R was performed on all cDNA. From the authors' description of their analysis: Normalization of each sample was performed by random selection of 1 million high-quality reads, each carrying a distinct molecular identifier. Instead of being binned into consensus sequences, reads with shared molecular identifiers were discarded. MiTCR, run with a Q25 quality threshold and the strictest error-elimination algorithm, handled CDR3 identification, clonotype clustering and error correction. Lower-bound total TCR beta diversity was estimated with a nonparametric unseen species model using Euler transformation. The public reads were reprocessed in TCRdb via fastp at Q25 and MiXCR, keeping in-frame beta chains. Each CDR3 protein appears once, grouped with its most common genes and DNA. What appears here as the V and J calls and clone size reflects TCRdb's work, not the paper's. Within this sample are 1.2 million to 1.5 million distinct CDR3 sequences, with approximately 60% of them counted one time only. Over 5.5% of the sample is held by the ten biggest clonotypes.

Broad study findings and their caveats: Because donor CMV infection status was unknown, age-related changes in expanded clonotypes were potentially confounded. Observed TCR beta diversity correlated strongly with the percentage of naive T cells measured by flow cytometry. Observed TCR beta diversity per million T cells fell roughly linearly with age, and a significant reduction was already apparent by age roughly 41. Bulk unsorted PBMC profiling prevented conclusive comparison of naive and antigen-experienced compartments. Estimates of total diversity based on one million sequenced T cells were considered lower bounds and underestimates. Compared with the aged group, more naive CD4+ T cells, fewer expanded clones and increased TCR diversity were shown by the long-lived group, suggesting age selection.

This clonotype showed up just a few times. Its antigen is unknown. Base quality data are lacking; no much larger clone is found one base away. This clonotype originated in a man aged 18 to 30 in good health. The sequencing sample was made of blood.

The CDR3 region reads CSVEALGWAGEKLFF. The DNA sequence is given as TGCAGCGTTGAAGCGTTGGGCTGGGCGGGGGAAAAACTGTTTTTT. The rearrangement joined TRBV29-1 to TRBJ1-4, with the D gene uncertain. From its cysteine to its phenylalanine, the CDR3 spans 15 amino acids. The sequence is cut down to CDR3 DNA, 45 bases in frame from base 1. Per the germline V gene, SQVTM is the CDR1 and ANQGSEA is the CDR2. At the junction V is shortened by 1 base and J by 8 bases, with 17 bases in between. This CDR3, with the reference TRBV29-1 and TRBJ1-4 proteins standing in past its ends, gives the full variable domain SAVISQKPSRDICQRGTSLTIQCQVDSQVTMMFWYRQQPGQSLTLIATANQGSEATYESGFVIDKFPISRPNLTFSTLTVSNMSPEDSSIYLCSVEALGWAGEKLFFGSGTQLSVL.